A selection of T cell receptor beta chains follows, all from one sample in a study of blood T cell repertoires in COVID-19. The data were produced by immunoSEQ multiplex PCR, yet TCRdb's version contains in-frame clones alone and is incomplete. The table includes roughly 350,000 clones, approximately 89% detected once. What was sequenced was peripheral blood. The source of these receptors is a woman in her twenties or thirties with COVID-19, enrolled during active disease. Each CDR3 is given with its conserved first and last residue. The order of the fields is clone size, J gene, D gene, V gene, CDR3 DNA, CDR3 protein. The D gene is left open where the match is weak. Clone size is stated in some rows and not others, as once, few, many or a class when expanded.

-	TRBJ1-6	-	TRBV7-9	TGTGCCAGCAGCTTCCAGGGGAGTAATTCACCCCTCCACTTT	CASSFQGSNSPLHF
-	TRBJ2-7	-	TRBV5-6	TGTGCCAGCAGCCGTATGAGGGCCGGGGAGCAGTACTTC	CASSRMRAGEQYF
-	TRBJ2-1	TRBD2	TRBV20-1	TGCAGTGCTAGTGATACCGGGACTAGCGGCCACAATGAGCAGTTCTTC	CSASDTGTSGHNEQFF
-	TRBJ2-5	-	TRBV14	TGTGCCAGCAGCCGCGCCGGAGTGACCCAGTACTTC	CASSRAGVTQYF
-	TRBJ2-7	TRBD1	TRBV2	TGTGCCAGCACCCTGACAGGGGGCGCGCGCTACGAGCAGTACTTC	CASTLTGGARYEQYF
-	TRBJ2-5	TRBD2	TRBV3-1/TRBV3-2	TGTGCCAGCAGCCAAGGGACTAGCGGAAGACGAGGAGAGACCCAGTACTTC	CASSQGTSGRRGETQYF
-	TRBJ2-1	-	TRBV21-1	TGTGCCAGCAGCAAAGCGCGGACTAGCGGGAGGCGCCATGAGCAGTTCTTC	CASSKARTSGRRHEQFF
few	TRBJ2-1	-	TRBV24-1	TGTGCCACCAGTGATGCTTGGGCGCGCTACAATGAGCAGTTCTTC	CATSDAWARYNEQFF
-	TRBJ2-3	TRBD2	TRBV7-3	TGTGCCAGCAGCTTAGGGACTAGCGGGAGGACAGATACGCAGTATTTT	CASSLGTSGRTDTQYF
-	TRBJ1-2	TRBD1	TRBV15	TGTGCCACCAGCAGGGGACAGGATTATGGCTACACCTTC	CATSRGQDYGYTF
-	TRBJ2-5	-	TRBV2	TGTGCCAGCACCACTCTACTAGGACAAGAGACCCAGTACTTC	CASTTLLGQETQYF
-	TRBJ2-7	TRBD2	TRBV24-1	TGTGCCACCAGTGATTCAGCGGGAGGCCTTTCCTACGAGCAGTACTTC	CATSDSAGGLSYEQYF
once	TRBJ2-7	-	TRBV7-8	TGTGCCAGCAGCTTAGGAAGGGCTAGCTTGGGGGAGCAGTACTTC	CASSLGRASLGEQYF
once	TRBJ1-2	-	TRBV28	TGTGCCAGCAGTTTAAACAGCAACTATGGCTACACCTTC	CASSLNSNYGYTF
-	TRBJ2-3	TRBD1	TRBV4-1	TGCGCCAGCAGCCACCTAGAGGAATGGACAGGGGGCACAGATACGCAGTATTTT	CASSHLEEWTGGTDTQYF
-	TRBJ2-5	TRBD2	TRBV5-1	TGCGCCAGCAGCTTGGACCTCCGTGCGGGAGTTAGTGAGACCCAGTACTTC	CASSLDLRAGVSETQYF
few	TRBJ2-7	TRBD1	TRBV18	TGTGCCAGCCACGGACAGGATAGGTACGAGCAGTACTTC	CASHGQDRYEQYF
-	TRBJ2-1	-	TRBV12-3/TRBV12-4	TGTGCCAGCAGCGACTACAACTACAATGAGCAGTTCTTC	CASSDYNYNEQFF
-	TRBJ2-7	TRBD1	TRBV2	TGTGCCAGCTCGAAGGGGGGACAGGGGTCCTACGAGCAGTACTTC	CASSKGGQGSYEQYF
-	TRBJ2-1	TRBD2	TRBV6-2/TRBV6-3	TGTGCCAGCAGTTACAGGGGAGGGAGTATCCTTACCTACAATGAGCAGTTCTTC	CASSYRGGSILTYNEQFF
-	TRBJ2-5	TRBD2	TRBV9	TGTGCCAGCAGCCCCATGACTAGCGGAGTCCACCAAGAGACCCAGTACTTC	CASSPMTSGVHQETQYF
-	TRBJ1-5	-	TRBV3-1/TRBV3-2	TGTGCCAGCAGCCAATCAGGGAGCAATCAGCCCCAGCATTTT	CASSQSGSNQPQHF
-	TRBJ1-5	TRBD1	TRBV2	TGTGCCAGCAGAGACGGAAGGGACAGGCGGAATCAGCCCCAGCATTTT	CASRDGRDRRNQPQHF
-	TRBJ2-6	-	TRBV30	TGTGCCTGGAGCCTACTCTGGGGGCCCCTCTCTGGGGCCAACGTCCTGACTTTC	CAWSLLWGPLSGANVLTF
-	TRBJ2-3	TRBD2	TRBV10-3	TGTGCCATCAGTGAGTGGGGACTAGCGGACCCAGGGGGCACAGATACGCAGTATTTT	CAISEWGLADPGGTDTQYF
once	TRBJ1-1	-	TRBV10-1	TGCGCCAGCAGTGAACAGGGTGCGGACACTGAAGCTTTCTTT	CASSEQGADTEAFF